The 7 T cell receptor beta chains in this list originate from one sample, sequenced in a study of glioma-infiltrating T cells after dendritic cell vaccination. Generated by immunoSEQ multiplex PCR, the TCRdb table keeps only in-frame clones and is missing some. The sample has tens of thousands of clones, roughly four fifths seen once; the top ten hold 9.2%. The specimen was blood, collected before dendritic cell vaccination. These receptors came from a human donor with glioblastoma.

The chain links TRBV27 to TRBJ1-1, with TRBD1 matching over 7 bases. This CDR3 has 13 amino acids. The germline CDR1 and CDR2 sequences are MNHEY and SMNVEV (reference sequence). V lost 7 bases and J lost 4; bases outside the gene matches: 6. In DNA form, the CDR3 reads TGTGCCAGCAATACAGGGGTCGGCACTGAAGCTTTCTTT. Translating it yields CASNTGVGTEAFF.

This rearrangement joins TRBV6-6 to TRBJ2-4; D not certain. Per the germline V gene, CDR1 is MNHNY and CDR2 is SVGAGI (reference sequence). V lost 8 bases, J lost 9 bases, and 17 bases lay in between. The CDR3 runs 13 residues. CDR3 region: CASLPSAPGIQYF. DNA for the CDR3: TGTGCCAGCTTACCATCAGCGCCCGGCATTCAGTACTTC.

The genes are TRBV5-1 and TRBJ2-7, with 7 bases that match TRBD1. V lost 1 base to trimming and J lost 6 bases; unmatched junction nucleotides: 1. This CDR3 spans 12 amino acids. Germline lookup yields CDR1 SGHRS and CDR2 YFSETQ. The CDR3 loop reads CASSLTGAEQYF. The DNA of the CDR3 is TGCGCCAGCAGCTTGACAGGGGCCGAGCAGTACTTC.

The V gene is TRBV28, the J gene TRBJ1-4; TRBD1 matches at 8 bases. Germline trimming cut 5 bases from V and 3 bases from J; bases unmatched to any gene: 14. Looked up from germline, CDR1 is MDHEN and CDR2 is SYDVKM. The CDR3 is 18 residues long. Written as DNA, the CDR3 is TGTGCCAGCAGTGCCTTCCGGGACAGGCTAAAGTCTAATGAAAAACTGTTTTTT. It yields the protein CASSAFRDRLKSNEKLFF. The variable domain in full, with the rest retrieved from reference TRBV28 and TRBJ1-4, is DVKVTQSSRYLVKRTGEKVFLECVQDMDHENMFWYRQDPGLGLRLIYFSYDVKMKEKGDIPEGYSVSREKKERFSLILESASTNQTSMYLCASSAFRDRLKSNEKLFFGSGTQLSVL.

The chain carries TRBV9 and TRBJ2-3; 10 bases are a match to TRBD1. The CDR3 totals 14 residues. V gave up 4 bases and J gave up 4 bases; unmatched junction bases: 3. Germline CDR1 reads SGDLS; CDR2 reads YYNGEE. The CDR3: CASSLGTGADTQYF. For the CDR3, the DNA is TGTGCCAGCAGCTTAGGGACAGGGGCAGATACGCAGTATTTT.

The CDR3, as DNA: TGTGCCAGCAGTTCGGGACAGCGGTACGAGCAGTACTTC. This encodes CASSSGQRYEQYF. The V gene is TRBV27, the J gene TRBJ2-7, with 7 bases that match TRBD1. CDR3 length equals 13 residues. Germline CDR1 and CDR2: MNHEY and SMNVEV (reference sequence). J lost 4 bases, V lost 4 bases, and 4 bases had no gene match.

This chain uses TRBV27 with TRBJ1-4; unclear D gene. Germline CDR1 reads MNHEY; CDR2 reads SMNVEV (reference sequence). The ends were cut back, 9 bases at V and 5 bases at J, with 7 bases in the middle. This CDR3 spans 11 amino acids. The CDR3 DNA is TGTGCCAGTACAGAGAATGAAAAACTGTTTTTT. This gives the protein CASTENEKLFF.